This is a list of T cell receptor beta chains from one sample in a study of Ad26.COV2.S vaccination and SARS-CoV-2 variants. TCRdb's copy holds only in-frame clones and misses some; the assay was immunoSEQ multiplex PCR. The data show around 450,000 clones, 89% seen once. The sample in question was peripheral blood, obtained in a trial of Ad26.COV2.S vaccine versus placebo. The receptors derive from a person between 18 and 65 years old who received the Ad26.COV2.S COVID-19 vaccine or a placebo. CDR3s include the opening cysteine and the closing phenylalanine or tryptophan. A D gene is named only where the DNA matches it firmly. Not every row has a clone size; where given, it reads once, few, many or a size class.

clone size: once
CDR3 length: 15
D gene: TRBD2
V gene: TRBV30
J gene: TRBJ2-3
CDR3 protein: CAWSSTSGRTDTQYF
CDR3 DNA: TGTGCCTGGAGTTCGACTAGCGGGAGAACAGATACGCAGTATTTT

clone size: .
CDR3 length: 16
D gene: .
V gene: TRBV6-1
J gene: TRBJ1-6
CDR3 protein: CASSEILDRPRSPLHF
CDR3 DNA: TGTGCCAGCAGTGAGATCCTTGACAGGCCGCGGTCACCCCTCCACTTT

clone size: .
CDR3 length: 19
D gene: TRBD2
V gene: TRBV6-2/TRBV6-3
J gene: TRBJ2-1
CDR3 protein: CASSYFPLVSGGPYSEQFF
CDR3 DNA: TGTGCCAGCAGTTACTTCCCCCTAGTGAGCGGGGGACCCTACAGTGAGCAGTTCTTC

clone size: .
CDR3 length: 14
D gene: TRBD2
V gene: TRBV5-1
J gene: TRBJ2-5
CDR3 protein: CASSREGGQETQYF
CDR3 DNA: TGCGCCAGCAGCCGGGAGGGGGGCCAAGAGACCCAGTACTTC

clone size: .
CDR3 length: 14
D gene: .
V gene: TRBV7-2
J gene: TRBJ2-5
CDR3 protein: CASSFQGSQETQYF
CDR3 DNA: TGTGCCAGCAGCTTCCAGGGGAGCCAAGAGACCCAGTACTTC

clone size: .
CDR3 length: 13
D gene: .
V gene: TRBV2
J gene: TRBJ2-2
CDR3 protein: CASVAERTGELFF
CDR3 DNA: TGTGCCAGCGTGGCAGAACGCACCGGGGAGCTGTTTTTT

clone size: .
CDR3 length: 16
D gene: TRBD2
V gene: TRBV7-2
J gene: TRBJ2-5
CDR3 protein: CASSIHQLAGGRTQYF
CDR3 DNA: TGTGCCAGCAGCATCCACCAACTAGCGGGGGGCCGGACCCAGTACTTC

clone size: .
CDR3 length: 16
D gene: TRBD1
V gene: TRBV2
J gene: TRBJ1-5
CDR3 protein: CASRRDRSGSNQPQHF
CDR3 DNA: TGTGCCAGCAGGAGGGACAGGAGCGGGAGCAATCAGCCCCAGCATTTT

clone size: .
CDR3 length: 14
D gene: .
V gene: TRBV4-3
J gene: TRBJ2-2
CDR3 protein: CASSHGSGTGELFF
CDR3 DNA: TGCGCCAGCAGCCATGGATCAGGGACCGGGGAGCTGTTTTTT

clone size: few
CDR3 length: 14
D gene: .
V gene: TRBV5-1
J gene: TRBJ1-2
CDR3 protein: CASSLTTGDESYTF
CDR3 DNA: TGCGCCAGCAGCTTAACTACAGGAGACGAGAGCTACACCTTC

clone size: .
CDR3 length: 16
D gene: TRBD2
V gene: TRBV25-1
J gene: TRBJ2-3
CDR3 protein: CASSEGTSDYTDTQYF
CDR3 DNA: TGTGCCAGCAGTGAGGGGACTAGCGACTACACAGATACGCAGTATTTT

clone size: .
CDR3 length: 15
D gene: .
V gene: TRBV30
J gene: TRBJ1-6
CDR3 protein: CAWSVRVLVNSPLHF
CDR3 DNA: TGTGCCTGGAGTGTACGTGTTTTGGTAAATTCACCCCTCCACTTT